These 17 T cell receptor beta chains were all obtained from the same sample, sequenced in a study of T cell changes during pregnancy in multiple sclerosis. Measured with immunoSEQ multiplex PCR; TCRdb has only the in-frame clones, and not every one. Counted here are 20,000 to 25,000 clones, approximately 89% occurring once; the ten biggest clones make up more than 0.5%. Sequenced here: CD4+ T cells from peripheral blood mononuclear cells, sampled after pregnancy. The origin of the receptors is a female donor in good health, enrolled as a control in a pregnancy study.

The V call is TRBV6-6, the J call TRBJ2-7; 7 positions match TRBD1. The CDR3 totals 15 residues. Germline CDR1 is MNHNY and CDR2 is SVGAGI (reference sequence). V trimming: 9 bases; J trimming: 0 bases; junction bases outside the gene matches: 11. In nucleotides, the CDR3 is TGTGCCAGTACAAGACGGGACAGTATCTCCTACGAGCAGTACTTC. This translates into CASTRRDSISYEQYF.

The chain joins TRBV19 to TRBJ2-1, with D tentatively TRBD2 (7 bases). Per germline, CDR1 LNHDA and CDR2 SQIVND (reference sequence). The V end lost 9 bases, the J end lost 1 base, and 19 bases lay between the germline ends. This CDR3 is 16 amino acids long. The chain's CDR3 is CASKPGGGGSYNEQFF. DNA for the CDR3: TGTGCCAGCAAACCCGGGGGCGGGGGTTCCTACAATGAGCAGTTCTTC.

J is TRBJ2-3 and V is TRBV7-3; TRBD2 agrees at 8 bases. After removal of 2 bases from V and 4 bases from J, the junction contained 8 bases not matched to a gene. The CDR3 extends over 16 amino acids. CDR1 and CDR2 from the germline V gene are SGHTA and FQGTGA. The CDR3 sequence: CASSLVAGGFADTQYF. The CDR3 nucleotides read TGTGCCAGCAGCTTAGTGGCGGGAGGCTTCGCAGATACGCAGTATTTT.

The chain links TRBV9 to TRBJ2-2, with 13 bases lining up with TRBD2. CDR3 length: 19 amino acids. V gave up 4 bases and J gave up 3 bases; unmatched junction bases: 12. Germline CDR1 is SGDLS and CDR2 is YYNGEE. The CDR3 DNA follows: TGTGCCAGCAGCCCCCGACTAGCGGGAGGCATGCGAGACACCGGGGAGCTGTTTTTT. Translated: CASSPRLAGGMRDTGELFF.

This clone is a singleton in its sample. The chain has TRBV7-9 and TRBJ1-1; maybe TRBD1 (5 bases). Trimming cost V 0 bases and J 1 base, with 15 bases left between them. The V gene's germline CDR1 is SEHNR and CDR2 FQNEAQ (reference sequence). The CDR3 has 17 amino acids. The CDR3 sequence is CASSLARWGSPNTEAFF. CDR3 DNA: TGTGCCAGCAGCTTAGCGCGGTGGGGCAGCCCGAACACTGAAGCTTTCTTT.

V and J are TRBV5-1 and TRBJ2-2; perhaps TRBD1 as D (7 bases). Trimming left V 4 bases short and J 6 bases short, with 13 bases between. CDR3 length equals 14 residues. The germline CDR1 and CDR2 sequences are SGHRS and YFSETQ. DNA of the CDR3: TGCGCCAGCAGCGCCACAGGGGAGGCCGGGGAGCTGTTTTTT. Its protein is CASSATGEAGELFF.

This chain links TRBV5-6 with TRBJ1-5; D is uncertain. There are 15 residues in the CDR3. The germline CDR1 and CDR2 sequences are SGHDT and YYEEEE. V lost 1 base and J lost 5, with 13 bases in between. The CDR3 nucleotides are TGTGCCAGCAGCTTGTTGGCAGCGCCCGATCAGCCCCAGCATTTT. This codes for CASSLLAAPDQPQHF.

The V and J genes are TRBV7-9 and TRBJ2-3; 7 bases line up with TRBD2. The V segment lost 3 bases and the J segment 0 bases; nucleotides outside the gene matches: 3. Per germline, CDR1 SEHNR and CDR2 FQNEAQ (reference sequence). The length of the CDR3 is 15 residues. CDR3 amino acids: CASSLGSGSTDTQYF. The CDR3 region has the DNA TGTGCCAGCAGCTTGGGTAGCGGGAGCACAGATACGCAGTATTTT.

The V call is TRBV5-1, the J call TRBJ2-5; 10 nucleotides agree with TRBD2. Germline assignment: CDR1 SGHRS and CDR2 YFSETQ. CDR3 length equals 15 residues. J lost 9 bases, V lost 5 bases, and 13 bases had no gene match. CDR3 region: CASRQSGGATEAQYF. CDR3 bases: TGCGCCAGCAGACAAAGCGGGGGGGCCACCGAGGCCCAGTACTTC.

A single count supports this clone. The chain carries TRBV30 and TRBJ2-5, with D perhaps TRBD2 (6 bases). CDR3 size: 13 residues. With 7 bases removed from V and 9 bases from J, the gap between germline ends came to 21 bases. Germline CDR1 and CDR2: GTSNPN and SVGIG (reference sequence). Here the CDR3 DNA reads TGTGCCTCCTCGGCGGGAAGGGTGGGTGCCCAGTACTTC. Its protein product is CASSAGRVGAQYF.

The chain couples TRBV6-1 to TRBJ2-5; 12 positions agree with TRBD2. Trimming took 2 bases from V and 2 from J; bases not matched to a gene: 0. The CDR3 is 15 amino acids. Germline lookup yields CDR1 MNHNS and CDR2 SASEGT. The CDR3 DNA is TGTGCCAGCAGTGAACTAGCGGGGGGGCAAGAGACCCAGTACTTC. Translating gives CASSELAGGQETQYF.

This chain connects TRBV27 to TRBJ2-7; possible D gene TRBD1, 6 bases. The germline V gene encodes CDR1 MNHEY and CDR2 SMNVEV (reference sequence). The CDR3 loop spans 15 amino acids. Trimming left V 5 bases short and J 2 bases short, with 16 bases between. The CDR3 coding sequence is TGTGCCAGCAGTCGTAACAGGGCGACTGCCTACGAGCAGTACTTC. This translates into CASSRNRATAYEQYF.

Note on this clone: The same CDR3 also results from other DNA sequences found in this sample. The CDR3 DNA sequence: TGTGCCAGCAGTCTATGGGGGACTAGCGGCTCCTACGAGCAGTACTTC. Protein product: CASSLWGTSGSYEQYF. V is TRBV27 and J is TRBJ2-7, with 11 nucleotides matching TRBD2. V gave up 5 bases and J gave up 0 bases; unmatched junction bases: 6. The CDR3 runs 16 residues. Germline values: CDR1 MNHEY, CDR2 SMNVEV (reference sequence).

The rearrangement joins TRBV4-3 to TRBJ2-3, with TRBD2 matching over 15 bases. J lost 4 bases, V lost 2 bases, and 10 bases had no gene match. Germline V gene sequence: CDR1 LGHNA, CDR2 YSLEER. The CDR3 totals 19 residues. CDR3 in amino acids: CASSQNPGLAGGAADTQYF. The CDR3 DNA is TGCGCCAGCAGCCAAAACCCGGGACTAGCGGGAGGAGCGGCAGATACGCAGTATTTT.

This rearrangement joins TRBV19 to TRBJ1-1; no clear D. The CDR3 covers 13 residues. Germline assignment: CDR1 LNHDA and CDR2 SQIVND (reference sequence). V shed 0 bases and J shed 12 bases, with 14 bases lying between them. The CDR3 DNA reads TGTGCCAGTAGTATAGATCTTGCGGGAAAGACTTTCTTT. It is translated as CASSIDLAGKTFF.

The genes are TRBV13 and TRBJ2-7; the match to TRBD1 covers 7 bases. The CDR3 consists of 13 residues. The ends lost 7 bases at V and 3 bases at J; junction bases unmatched: 6. Germline assignment: CDR1 PRHDT and CDR2 FYEKMQ (reference sequence). CDR3 DNA sequence: TGTGCCAGCAACTACAGGGGCGGCTACGAGCAGTACTTC. This sequence encodes CASNYRGGYEQYF.

The chain has TRBV5-6 and TRBJ1-2; TRBD1 agrees at 9 bases. CDR3 length: 13 residues. Germline CDR1 is SGHDT and CDR2 is YYEEEE. J was trimmed by 7 bases and V by 2 bases; bases with no gene match: 3. The CDR3 nucleotides are TGTGCCAGCAGCTTCGGACAGGGGCCTGGCTACACCTTC. Protein product: CASSFGQGPGYTF.